The sequence of this T cell receptor (beta chain) was determined in a study of T cell changes during pregnancy in multiple sclerosis. The ends lost 6 bases at V and 7 bases at J; junction bases unmatched: 12. CDR1 and CDR2 from the germline V gene are MDHEN and SYDVKM. The CDR3 sequence is 15 residues long. The table came from immunoSEQ multiplex PCR; TCRdb's copy has only in-frame clones and leaves some out. The sample has roughly 63,000 clones, 90% seen once. In its sample, this clone was seen once. The sequences come from peripheral blood, collected in the second trimester of pregnancy. This chain links TRBV28 with TRBJ2-5, with 9 bases aligning to TRBD2. The clonotype originates from a female donor in good health, enrolled as a control in a pregnancy study. Here the CDR3 reads CASRLQGTSSPTQYF. CDR3 bases: TGTGCCAGCAGATTACAGGGGACTAGCAGTCCGACCCAGTACTTC.